This entry lists 2 T cell receptor gamma chains sequenced from one sample in a study of gamma-delta chains in newborns, infants, children. TCRdb re-called the reads via CATT. The sample includes about 600 gamma-chain clones, around 68% of them seen just once. The sequenced sample was blood. Receptors were obtained from a child who was a newborn, infant or young child, either healthy, febrile or measles-vaccinated (not recorded which).

The chain recombines TRGV2 with TRGJ1 or TRGJ2. The CDR3 consists of 9 residues. Trimming took 6 bases from V and 8 from J; bases not matched to a gene: 1. Germline loops: CDR1 EGSNGY, CDR2 YDSYNSKV. CDR3 region: CATWNKKLF. CDR3 DNA sequence: TGTGCCACCTGGAATAAGAAACTCTTT.

The V gene remains uncalled, whereas the J gene is TRGJ1 or TRGJ2. The CDR3 extends over 9 amino acids. CDR3: CATWEGKLF. CDR3 coding DNA: TGTGCCACCTGGGAGGGGAAACTCTTT.